The clone carrying this T cell receptor beta chain was detected a few times. Its antigen is not identified. These data are taken from a study of blood T cells in healthy people across ages. Overall study results and limits: CMV infection status of these donors was not known. Both naive CD4+ cell counts and diversity were greater in long-lived donors than in aged donors.

The ends were cut back, 10 bases at V and 5 bases at J, with 8 bases in the middle. The CDR3 consists of 10 residues. The V gene's germline CDR1 is MNHNS and CDR2 SASEGT. Aged roughly 6 to 90, donors were systemically healthy Caucasians from Russia. PBMCs numbering at least 7 million were isolated per sample. Primed by a sample-barcoded 5' primer and a J-beta primer mix, a second PCR proceeded for roughly 6 to 12 cycles. In TCRdb, the 5' RACE reads were re-called with MiXCR into one record per CDR3 protein. The data show 1.8 million or so distinct CDR3 sequences, about 39% seen once. The rearrangement uses TRBV6-1 and TRBJ1-1; no definite D call. Sequenced sample: blood. The TCR was taken from a human donor in good health. The CDR3 protein is CATSRTEAFF. The CDR3 bases are TGTGCCACCTCTAGGACTGAAGCTTTCTTT.